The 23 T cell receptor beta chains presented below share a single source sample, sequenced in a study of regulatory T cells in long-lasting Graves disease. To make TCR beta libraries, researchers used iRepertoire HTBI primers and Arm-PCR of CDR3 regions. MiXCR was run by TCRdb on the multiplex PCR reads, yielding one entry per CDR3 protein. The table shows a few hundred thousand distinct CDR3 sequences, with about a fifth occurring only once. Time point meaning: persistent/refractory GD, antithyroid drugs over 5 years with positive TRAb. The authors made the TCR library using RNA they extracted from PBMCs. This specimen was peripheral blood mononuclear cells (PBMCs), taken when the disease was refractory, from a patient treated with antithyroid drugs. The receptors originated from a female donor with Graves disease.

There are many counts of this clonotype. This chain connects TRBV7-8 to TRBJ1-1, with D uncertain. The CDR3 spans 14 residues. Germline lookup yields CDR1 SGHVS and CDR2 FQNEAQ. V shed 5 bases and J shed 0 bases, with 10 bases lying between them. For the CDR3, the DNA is TGTGCCAGCAGCCACCGGGCCTTGAACACTGAAGCTTTCTTT. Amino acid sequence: CASSHRALNTEAFF. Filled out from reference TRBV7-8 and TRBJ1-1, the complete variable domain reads GAGVSQSPRYKVAKRGQDVALRCDPISGHVSLFWYQQALGQGPEFLTYFQNEAQLDKSGLPSDRFFAERPEGSVSTLKIQRTQQEDSAVYLCASSHRALNTEAFFGQGTRLTVV.

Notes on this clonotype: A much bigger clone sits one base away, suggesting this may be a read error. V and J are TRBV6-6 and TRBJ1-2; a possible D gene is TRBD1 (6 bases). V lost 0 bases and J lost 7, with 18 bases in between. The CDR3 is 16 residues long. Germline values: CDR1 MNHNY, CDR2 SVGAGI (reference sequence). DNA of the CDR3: TGTGCCAGCAGTTACTCGTTGGAACAGGGCGACTTTGGCTACACCTTC. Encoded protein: CASSYSLEQGDFGYTF.

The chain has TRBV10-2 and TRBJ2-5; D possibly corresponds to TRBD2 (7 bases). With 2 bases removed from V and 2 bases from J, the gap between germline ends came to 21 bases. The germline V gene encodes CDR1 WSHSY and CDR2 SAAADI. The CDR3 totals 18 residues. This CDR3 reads CASSEGGGDSSLQETQYF. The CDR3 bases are TGCGCCAGCAGTGAGGGAGGGGGGGACTCGTCCTTACAAGAGACCCAGTACTTC.

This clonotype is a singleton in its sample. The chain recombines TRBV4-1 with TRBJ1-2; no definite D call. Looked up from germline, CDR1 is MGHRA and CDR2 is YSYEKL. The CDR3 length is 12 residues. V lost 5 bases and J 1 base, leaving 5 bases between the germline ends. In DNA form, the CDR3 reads TGCGCCAGCAGCAAATTTAACTATGGCTACACCTTC. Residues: CASSKFNYGYTF.

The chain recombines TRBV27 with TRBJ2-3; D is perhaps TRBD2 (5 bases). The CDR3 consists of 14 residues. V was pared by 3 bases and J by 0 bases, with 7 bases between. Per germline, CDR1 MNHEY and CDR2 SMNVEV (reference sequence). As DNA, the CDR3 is TGTGCCAGCAGTTTCGGGGAAAGCACAGATACGCAGTATTTT. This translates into CASSFGESTDTQYF.

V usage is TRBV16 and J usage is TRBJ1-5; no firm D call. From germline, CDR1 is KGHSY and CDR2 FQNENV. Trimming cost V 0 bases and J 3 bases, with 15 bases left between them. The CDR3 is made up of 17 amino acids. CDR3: CASSQSALGELNQPQHF. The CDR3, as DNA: TGTGCCAGCAGCCAATCCGCATTGGGCGAACTCAATCAGCCCCAGCATTTT.

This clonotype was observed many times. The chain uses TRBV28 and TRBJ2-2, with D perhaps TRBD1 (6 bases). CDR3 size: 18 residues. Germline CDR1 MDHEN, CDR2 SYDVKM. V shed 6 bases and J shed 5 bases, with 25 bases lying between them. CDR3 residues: CASSPGPETGSETGELFF. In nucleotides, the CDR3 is TGTGCCAGCAGCCCCGGCCCCGAGACAGGTTCGGAGACCGGGGAGCTGTTTTTT. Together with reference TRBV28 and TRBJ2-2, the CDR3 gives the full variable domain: DVKVTQSSRYLVKRTGEKVFLECVQDMDHENMFWYRQDPGLGLRLIYFSYDVKMKEKGDIPEGYSVSREKKERFSLILESASTNQTSMYLCASSPGPETGSETGELFFGEGSRLTVL.

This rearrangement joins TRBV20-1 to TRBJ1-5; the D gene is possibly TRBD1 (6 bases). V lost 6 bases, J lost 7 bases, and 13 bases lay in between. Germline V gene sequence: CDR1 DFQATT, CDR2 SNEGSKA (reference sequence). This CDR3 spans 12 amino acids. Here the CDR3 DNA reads TGCAGTGCCGCCGAGGGGGGCCAGCCCCAGCATTTT. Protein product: CSAAEGGQPQHF.

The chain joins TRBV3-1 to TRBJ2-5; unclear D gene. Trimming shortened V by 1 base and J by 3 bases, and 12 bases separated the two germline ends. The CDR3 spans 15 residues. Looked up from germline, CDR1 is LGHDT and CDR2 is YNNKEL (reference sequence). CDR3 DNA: TGTGCCAGCAGCCAAGGCCCAGGAACTAAAGAGACCCAGTACTTC. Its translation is CASSQGPGTKETQYF.

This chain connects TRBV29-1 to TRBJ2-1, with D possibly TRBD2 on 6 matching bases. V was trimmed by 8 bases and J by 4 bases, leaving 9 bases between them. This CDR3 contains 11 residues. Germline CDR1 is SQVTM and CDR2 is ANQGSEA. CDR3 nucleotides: TGCAGCACGGGGGAGTACAATGAGCAGTTCTTC. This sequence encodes CSTGEYNEQFF.

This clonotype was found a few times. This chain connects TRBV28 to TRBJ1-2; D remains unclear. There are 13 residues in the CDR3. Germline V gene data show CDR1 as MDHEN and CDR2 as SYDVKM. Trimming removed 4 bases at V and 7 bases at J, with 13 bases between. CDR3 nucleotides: TGTGCCAGCAGTTACTCGGCCCAATCTGGCTACACCTTC. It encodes CASSYSAQSGYTF.

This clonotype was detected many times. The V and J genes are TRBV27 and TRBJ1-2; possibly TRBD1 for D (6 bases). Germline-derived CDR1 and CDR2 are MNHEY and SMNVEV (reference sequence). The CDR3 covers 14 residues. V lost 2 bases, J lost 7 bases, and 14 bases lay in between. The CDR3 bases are TGTGCCAGCAGTTTAACAGGGATCCAAACTGGCTACACCTTC. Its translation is CASSLTGIQTGYTF.

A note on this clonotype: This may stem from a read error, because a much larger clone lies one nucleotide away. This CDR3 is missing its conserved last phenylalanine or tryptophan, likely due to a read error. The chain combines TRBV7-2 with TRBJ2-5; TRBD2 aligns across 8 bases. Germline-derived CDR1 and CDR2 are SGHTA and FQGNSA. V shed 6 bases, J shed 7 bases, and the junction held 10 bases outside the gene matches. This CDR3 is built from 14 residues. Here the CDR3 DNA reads TGTGCCAGCAGAGCGCCCGGGACTAGTGGGACCCAGTACGTC. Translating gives CASRAPGTSGTQYV.

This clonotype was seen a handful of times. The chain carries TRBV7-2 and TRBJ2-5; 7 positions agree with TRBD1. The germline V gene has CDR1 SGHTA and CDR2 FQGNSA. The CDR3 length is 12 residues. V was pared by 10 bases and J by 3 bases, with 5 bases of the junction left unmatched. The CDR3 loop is CANTTGEETQYF. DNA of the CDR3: TGTGCCAACACTACAGGGGAAGAGACCCAGTACTTC.

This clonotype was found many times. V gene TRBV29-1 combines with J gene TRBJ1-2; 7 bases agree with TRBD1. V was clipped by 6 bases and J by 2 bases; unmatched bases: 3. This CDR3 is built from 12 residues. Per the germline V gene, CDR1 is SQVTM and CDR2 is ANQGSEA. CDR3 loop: CSVVTGNYGYTF. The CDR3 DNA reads TGCAGCGTAGTGACAGGGAACTATGGCTACACCTTC.

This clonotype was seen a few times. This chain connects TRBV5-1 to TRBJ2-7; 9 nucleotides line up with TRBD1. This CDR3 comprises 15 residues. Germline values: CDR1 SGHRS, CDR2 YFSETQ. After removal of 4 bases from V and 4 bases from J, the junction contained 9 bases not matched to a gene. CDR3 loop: CASSGETGGGYEQYF. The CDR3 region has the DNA TGCGCCAGCAGCGGGGAAACAGGGGGCGGATACGAGCAGTACTTC.

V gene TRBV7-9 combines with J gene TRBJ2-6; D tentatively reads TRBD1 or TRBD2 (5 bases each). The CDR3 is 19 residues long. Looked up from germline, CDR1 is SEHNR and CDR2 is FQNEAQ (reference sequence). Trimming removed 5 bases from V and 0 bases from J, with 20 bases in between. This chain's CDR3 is CASSPQGRRTFSGANVLTF. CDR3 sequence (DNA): TGTGCCAGCAGCCCGCAGGGACGGAGGACCTTCTCTGGGGCCAACGTCCTGACTTTC.

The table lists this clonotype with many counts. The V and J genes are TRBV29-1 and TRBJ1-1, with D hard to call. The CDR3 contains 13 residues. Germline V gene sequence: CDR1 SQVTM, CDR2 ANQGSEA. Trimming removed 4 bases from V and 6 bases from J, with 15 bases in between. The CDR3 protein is CSVAQNPEPEAFF. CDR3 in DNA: TGCAGCGTTGCCCAGAACCCCGAACCTGAAGCTTTCTTT.

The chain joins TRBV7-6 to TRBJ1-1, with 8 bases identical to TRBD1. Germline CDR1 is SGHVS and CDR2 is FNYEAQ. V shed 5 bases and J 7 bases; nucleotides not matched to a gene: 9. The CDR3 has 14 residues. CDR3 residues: CASSPFGQGSEAFF. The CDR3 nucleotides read TGTGCCAGCAGCCCGTTTGGACAGGGTAGTGAAGCTTTCTTT. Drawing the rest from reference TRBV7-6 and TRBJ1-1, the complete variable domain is GAGVSQSPRYKVTKRGQDVALRCDPISGHVSLYWYRQALGQGPEFLTYFNYEAQQDKSGLPNDRFSAERPEGSISTLTIQRTEQRDSAMYRCASSPFGQGSEAFFGQGTRLTVV.

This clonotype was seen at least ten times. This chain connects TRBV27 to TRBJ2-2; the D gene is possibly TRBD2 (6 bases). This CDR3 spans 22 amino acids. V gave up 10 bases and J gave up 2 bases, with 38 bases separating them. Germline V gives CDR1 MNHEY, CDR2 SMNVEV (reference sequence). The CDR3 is CANPDYVSSPRLAQPNTGELFF. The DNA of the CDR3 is TGTGCCAACCCCGATTACGTGAGTTCCCCCCGGCTAGCGCAACCAAACACCGGGGAGCTGTTTTTT.

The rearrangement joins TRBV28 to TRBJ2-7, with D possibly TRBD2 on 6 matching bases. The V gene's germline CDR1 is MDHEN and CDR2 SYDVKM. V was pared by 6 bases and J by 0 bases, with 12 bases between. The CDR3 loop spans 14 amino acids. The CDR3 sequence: CASREPAGSYEQYF. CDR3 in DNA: TGTGCCAGCAGAGAGCCAGCGGGCTCCTACGAGCAGTACTTC.

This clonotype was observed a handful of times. This CDR3 reads CSVSPTTGELFF. Written as DNA, the CDR3 is TGCAGCGTTAGCCCGACCACCGGGGAGCTGTTTTTT. This chain uses TRBV29-1 with TRBJ2-2, with D unresolved. The CDR3 runs to 12 residues. Germline CDR1 reads SQVTM; CDR2 reads ANQGSEA. Trimming shortened V by 5 bases and J by 4 bases, and 8 bases separated the two germline ends.

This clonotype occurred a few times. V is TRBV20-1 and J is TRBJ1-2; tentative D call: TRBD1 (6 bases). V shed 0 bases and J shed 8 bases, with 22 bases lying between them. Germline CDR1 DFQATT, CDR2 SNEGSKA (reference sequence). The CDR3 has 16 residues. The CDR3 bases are TGCAGTGCTAGAGATCTCCCTGGGGGCCGAGTGGACGGCTACACCTTC. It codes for CSARDLPGGRVDGYTF.